The 11 T cell receptor beta chains below all came from one sample that was sequenced in a study of T cell responses to AZD1222 COVID-19 vaccine. Some clones are missing from TCRdb's copy, which holds only in-frame ones; the method was immunoSEQ multiplex PCR. Seen here are some 150,000 clones, 75% to 95% observed once, and the top ten hold about 3.3%. The material sequenced was peripheral blood, taken 28 days after the second AZD1222 dose. The receptors derive from an adult who received the AZD1222 COVID-19 vaccine.

The J gene is TRBJ1-1, the V gene TRBV3-1 (or the pseudogene TRBV3-2); D ambiguous. The CDR3 length is 15 residues. The germline V gene has CDR1 LGHDT and CDR2 YNNKEL (reference sequence). Trimming pared 0 bases from V and 5 bases from J, leaving 13 bases between. The CDR3 is CASSQDPVGWTEAFF. The CDR3 nucleotides read TGTGCCAGCAGCCAAGATCCTGTTGGATGGACTGAAGCTTTCTTT.

J is TRBJ1-5 and V is TRBV19; TRBD1 matches 9 bases. Germline V CDR1 and CDR2: LNHDA, SQIVND (reference sequence). J was trimmed by 2 bases and V by 5 bases; bases with no gene match: 7. The CDR3 spans 16 residues. CDR3 DNA sequence: TGTGCCAGTAGTTCCCCGGGACAGGGTGGCAATCAGCCCCAGCATTTT. Its protein is CASSSPGQGGNQPQHF.

This chain connects TRBV28 to TRBJ1-1, with TRBD1 as a possible D gene (6 bases). This CDR3 has 14 amino acids. V was cut by 6 bases and J by 4 bases, with 15 bases left in between. Germline V gene lookup returns CDR1 MDHEN and CDR2 SYDVKM. The chain's CDR3 is CASSPRGPGTEAFF. The CDR3 region has the DNA TGTGCCAGCAGCCCCCGGGGGCCGGGCACTGAAGCTTTCTTT.

The CDR3 protein is CASSLSGQRGYTF. For the CDR3, the DNA is TGTGCCAGCAGTTTATCGGGACAGAGGGGCTACACCTTC. The chain joins TRBV27 to TRBJ1-2, with 7 bases matching TRBD1. There are 13 residues in the CDR3. J lost 8 bases, V lost 0 bases, and 3 bases had no gene match. CDR1 is MNHEY and CDR2 is SMNVEV in the germline V gene (reference sequence).

The chain uses TRBV12-3 or TRBV12-4 and TRBJ1-2; no definite D call. This CDR3 spans 12 amino acids. V lost 1 base to trimming and J lost 5 bases, with 5 bases between them. DNA for the CDR3: TGTGCCAGCAGTTTAGACTCATATGGCTACACCTTC. Encoded protein: CASSLDSYGYTF.

V is TRBV2 and J is TRBJ2-2; TRBD1 matches at 7 bases. The CDR3 runs to 15 residues. Looked up from germline, CDR1 is SNHLY and CDR2 is FYNNEI. Germline trimming cut 5 bases from V and 1 base from J; bases unmatched to any gene: 4. CDR3 bases: TGTGCCAGCAGTTCACAGGGGTTGAACACCGGGGAGCTGTTTTTT. Translating it yields CASSSQGLNTGELFF.

This clone was detected a few times. The chain recombines TRBV29-1 with TRBJ2-7, with D tentatively TRBD1 (5 bases). CDR1 SQVTM and CDR2 ANQGSEA come from the germline V gene. The CDR3 covers 12 residues. With 2 bases removed from V and 5 bases from J, the gap between germline ends came to 10 bases. The CDR3 is CSVERGYNEQYF. CDR3 coding DNA: TGCAGCGTTGAAAGGGGCTACAACGAGCAGTACTTC.

The chain is built from TRBV6-5 and TRBJ1-1, with D perhaps matching TRBD1 (6 bases). Trimming took 6 bases from V and 6 from J, leaving 17 bases between them. The CDR3 extends over 14 amino acids. The germline gives CDR1 MNHEY, CDR2 SVGAGI. In DNA form, the CDR3 reads TGTGCCAGCAGCCTAGGGGGGGGGAAGGCTGAAGCTTTCTTT. It codes for CASSLGGGKAEAFF.

V gene TRBV7-2 combines with J gene TRBJ2-1; 9 positions agree with TRBD1. CDR3 size: 15 residues. Looked up from germline, CDR1 is SGHTA and CDR2 is FQGNSA. The ends lost 1 base at V and 4 bases at J; junction bases unmatched: 2. CDR3 sequence: CASSLDRGPYNEQFF. DNA of the CDR3: TGTGCCAGCAGCTTAGACAGGGGGCCGTACAATGAGCAGTTCTTC.

This chain links TRBV27 with TRBJ1-6; D may be TRBD1 (5 bases). V was clipped by 6 bases and J by 3 bases, with 15 bases between them. This CDR3 spans 16 amino acids. CDR1 MNHEY and CDR2 SMNVEV come from the germline V gene (reference sequence). The CDR3 protein is CASRTDRINYNSPLHF. The CDR3 bases are TGTGCCAGCAGGACCGACAGAATAAACTATAATTCACCCCTCCACTTT.

The chain is built from TRBV11-2 and TRBJ2-1; D uncertain. With 5 bases removed from V and 3 bases from J, the gap between germline ends came to 11 bases. The germline V gene has CDR1 SGHAT and CDR2 FQNNGV. This CDR3 has 14 residues. This chain's CDR3 is CASSPAPYYNEQFF. The CDR3 DNA sequence: TGTGCCAGCAGCCCAGCCCCTTACTACAATGAGCAGTTCTTC.